The rows below give T cell receptor beta chains drawn from one sample of a study of blood T cell repertoires in COVID-19. The table came from immunoSEQ multiplex PCR; TCRdb's copy has only in-frame clones and leaves some out. The sample holds about 71,000 clones, around nine tenths seen once. Sequencing was performed on peripheral blood. The receptors come from a human donor in a cohort sampled during active COVID-19. Both conserved end residues are part of each CDR3. Fields, in order: clone size, J gene, V gene, CDR3 protein. Size is stated for part of the rows, as once, few or many counts, or as a class when the clone is expanded.

>-|TRBJ2-1|TRBV6-5
CAAYGPTYNEQFF
>once|TRBJ2-5|TRBV5-1
CASSQKETQYF
>-|TRBJ2-1|TRBV7-6
CASSLARDRGNGNEQFF
>-|TRBJ2-7|TRBV30
CACQTSSYEQYF
>-|TRBJ2-1|TRBV27
CASSLVSPGLSDDEQFF
>-|TRBJ2-1|TRBV19
CASSIAGGPHNEQFF
>-|TRBJ2-1|TRBV2
CASTWLAGGNEQFF
>-|TRBJ1-1|TRBV30
CAWGARTEAFF
>-|TRBJ1-2|TRBV4-1
CASSQDVRVVGYTF
>few|TRBJ2-5|TRBV2
CASSDGQGSGETQYF
>once|TRBJ2-1|TRBV3-1/TRBV3-2
CASSQEGLAMGSSYNEQFF
>once|TRBJ1-1|TRBV28
CASSLLGSRGPEAFF
>-|TRBJ2-3|TRBV7-9
CASSYGTSRDLDTQYF
>-|TRBJ2-3|TRBV30
CAWSPLAGRTDTQYF
>-|TRBJ1-1|TRBV7-2
CASSLGRTTFF
>-|TRBJ2-5|TRBV7-9
CASSFAGREETQYF
>-|TRBJ2-2|TRBV25-1
CASRDRGPGELFF
>-|TRBJ2-1|TRBV7-2
CASSLTGEAGEQFF
>-|TRBJ1-6|TRBV30
CAWIPKSGQGSSYNSPLHF
>-|TRBJ2-5|TRBV7-9
CASSLLSGKETQYF
>-|TRBJ2-7|TRBV25-1
CASSELGGGGPSYEQYF
>few|TRBJ2-1|TRBV5-4
CASSLLLALGDEQFF
>once|TRBJ2-3|TRBV5-4
CASSLAGGIGSDTQYF
>-|TRBJ1-5|TRBV28
CASSLAGIGNQPQHF
>-|TRBJ1-5|TRBV6-5
CASSSRFYSNQPQHF
>-|TRBJ2-5|TRBV6-5
CASSYTGTGGFETQYF
>medium-sized|TRBJ1-1|TRBV30
CAWSVPTGSAFF
>-|TRBJ2-1|TRBV19
CASRGQISYNEQFF
>-|TRBJ1-4|TRBV28
CASSSLRGQFNEKLFF
>once|TRBJ1-1|TRBV29-1
CSVGRGNTEAFF
>-|TRBJ1-1|TRBV30
CAWSGQGNTEAFF
>-|TRBJ1-5|TRBV19
CASSIRGRGAWQPQHF
>-|TRBJ1-5|TRBV6-1
CASSEWAQPQHF
>-|TRBJ2-7|TRBV14
CASSQDFSYEQYF
>-|TRBJ2-7|TRBV28
CASRSADRLYEQYF
>-|TRBJ2-7|TRBV5-1
CASSPGGGSDEQYF
>-|TRBJ2-5|TRBV30
CAWRESGETQYF
>-|TRBJ2-5|TRBV28
CASFRGTSGSETQYF
>-|TRBJ2-2|TRBV4-1
CASSQDHGGLGGWELFF
>-|TRBJ1-5|TRBV7-2
CASSLRARGPQHF
>few|TRBJ1-1|TRBV16
CASSQLRETEAFF
>-|TRBJ2-3|TRBV5-1
CASSSGDRVPLTQYF
>-|TRBJ1-4|TRBV18
CASSPRQGKGPTNEKLFF
>-|TRBJ1-5|TRBV7-8
CASSEDTLGNQPQHF
>-|TRBJ2-5|TRBV28
CASSPFAGGPGETQYF
>-|TRBJ1-1|TRBV19
CATVGQKNTEAFF
>-|TRBJ1-2|TRBV5-4
CASTVEGANYGYTF
>-|TRBJ1-1|TRBV2
CASSGGEGGTEAFF
>few|TRBJ1-4|TRBV7-9
CASSLGHIHEKLFF
>-|TRBJ2-7|TRBV10-3
CAISESTSSRGYEQYF
>-|TRBJ2-3|TRBV6-1
CASSERAGGGTDTQYF
>-|TRBJ2-3|TRBV9
CASSPQKQARTDTQYF
>-|TRBJ2-7|TRBV10-2
CASSAGTTAYESEQYF
>-|TRBJ1-6|TRBV18
CASSRDTTSPLHF
>-|TRBJ2-1|TRBV10-3
CAISGVLSGEQFF